These 18 T cell receptor beta chains were sequenced from one sample in a study of T cells expressing NK-cell markers. TCRdb re-called the 5' RACE reads and gives one entry per CDR3 protein, without DNA. The sample table includes 350,000 to 500,000 distinct CDR3 sequences. The sequenced sample was blood T cells: a sorted CD56 or NKG2C T cell subset, CD4+ or CD8+ T cells, or bulk PBMC T cells (not recorded which). The receptor source for this set is a woman aged 18 to 69 in good health.

This chain links TRBV30 with TRBJ2-1; the D call from TCRdb, TRBD1, cannot be confirmed without DNA. The CDR3 sequence is 15 residues long. CDR1 is GTSNPN and CDR2 is SVGIG in the germline V gene (reference sequence). The CDR3 reads CAWSSPRTSMGGQFF.

The chain is built from TRBV6-1 and TRBJ2-3; TCRdb reports TRBD2, a call that lacks DNA to check it against. CDR3 length equals 16 residues. Germline loops: CDR1 MNHNS, CDR2 SASEGT. CDR3 loop: CASSEGAGKAPDTQYF.

J is TRBJ2-1 and V is TRBV12-3 or TRBV12-4; TCRdb lists TRBD2, though no DNA is available to test this call. The CDR3 consists of 15 residues. CDR3 sequence: CASTRVAGEVNEQFF.

The chain recombines TRBV7-2 with TRBJ2-2. Germline assignment: CDR1 SGHTA and CDR2 FQGNSA. The CDR3 runs 15 residues. The CDR3 here is CASSLARSNTGELFF. Full variable domain (remainder filled in from reference TRBV7-2 and TRBJ2-2): GAGVSQSPSNKVTEKGKDVELRCDPISGHTALYWYRQSLGQGLEFLIYFQGNSAPDKSGLPSDRFSAERTGGSVSTLTIQRTQQEDSAVYLCASSLARSNTGELFFGEGSRLTVL.

V and J are TRBV7-2 and TRBJ2-1; TCRdb's D gene call, TRBD2, goes unchecked for lack of DNA. Germline V gene sequence: CDR1 SGHTA, CDR2 FQGNSA. The CDR3 is 15 residues long. This chain's CDR3 is CASSFWTSGYNEQFF.

This chain links TRBV29-1 with TRBJ2-1. Germline CDR1 is SQVTM and CDR2 is ANQGSEA. This CDR3 comprises 15 residues. Here the CDR3 reads CSVGGGATSYNEQFF.

The chain couples TRBV4-3 to TRBJ2-7; as DNA is missing, the TRBD1 call by TCRdb cannot be tested. The CDR3 extends over 16 amino acids. CDR1 is LGHNA and CDR2 is YSLEER in the germline V gene. The CDR3 loop reads CASSQNRDRRIYEQYF.

The gene calls are TRBV4-2 and TRBJ2-1; absent DNA, TCRdb's TRBD1 call cannot be checked. In germline, CDR1 is LGHNA, CDR2 YNFKEQ. The CDR3 totals 17 residues. CDR3 sequence: CASSQAPSGRRYNEQFF.

The genes are TRBV14 and TRBJ2-5; TCRdb picks TRBD2, but there is no DNA to check that call. Germline CDR1 is SGHDN and CDR2 is FVKESK. CDR3 length equals 16 residues. CDR3 residues: CASSQVGGRDQETQYF.

The genes are TRBV12-3 or TRBV12-4 and TRBJ2-2; TCRdb's assignment of TRBD1 cannot be checked, as there is no DNA. CDR3 length: 14 amino acids. CDR3 loop: CASSLYGGTGELFF.

This rearrangement joins TRBV7-9 to TRBJ2-5. CDR1 is SEHNR, CDR2 FQNEAQ, per germline (reference sequence). There are 13 residues in the CDR3. CDR3 sequence reads: CASSLPGQGTQYF.

The rearrangement links TRBV6-5 to TRBJ2-3. In germline, CDR1 is MNHEY, CDR2 SVGAGI. The CDR3 consists of 14 residues. The CDR3 protein is CASSLEYGADTQYF.

The chain joins TRBV7-2 to TRBJ1-2; TCRdb's D call of TRBD1 is untestable without DNA. The length of the CDR3 is 14 residues. Germline V gives CDR1 SGHTA, CDR2 FQGNSA. The CDR3 sequence: CASSRGPTNYGYTF.

This sequence joins TRBV4-2 and TRBJ2-7; the D call of TRBD1 rests on TCRdb alone, since no DNA is present to check it. Germline V gene lookup returns CDR1 LGHNA and CDR2 YNFKEQ. This CDR3 region has 15 residues. The CDR3 spells CASSPTEDRVNEQYF.

The chain joins TRBV11-3 to TRBJ2-1; the TRBD2 assignment by TCRdb is unverifiable without DNA. Germline V gene sequence: CDR1 SGHNT, CDR2 YENEEA. CDR3 length: 19 residues. The CDR3 reads CASSLVRTSGGSRYNEQFF. Variable domain in full (rest from reference TRBV11-3 and TRBJ2-1): EAGVVQSPRYKIIEKKQPVAFWCNPISGHNTLYWYLQNLGQGPELLIRYENEEAVDDSQLPKDRFSAERLKGVDSTLKIQPAELGDSAVYLCASSLVRTSGGSRYNEQFFGPGTRLTVL.

V and J are TRBV12-3 or TRBV12-4 and TRBJ1-5. The CDR3 is 13 amino acids. Here the CDR3 reads CASSHTNNQPQHF.

The chain couples TRBV29-1 to TRBJ2-3; with no DNA, the TCRdb D assignment of TRBD2 cannot be verified. The germline V gene encodes CDR1 SQVTM and CDR2 ANQGSEA. The CDR3 extends over 13 amino acids. This CDR3 is CSLRDSTADTQYF.

The gene calls are TRBV5-1 and TRBJ2-5; TCRdb lists TRBD1, though no DNA is available to test this call. CDR1 and CDR2 from the germline V gene are SGHRS and YFSETQ. The CDR3 has 15 residues. CDR3 amino acids: CASSTGTEYAETQYF. Drawing the rest from reference TRBV5-1 and TRBJ2-5, the complete variable domain is KAGVTQTPRYLIKTRGQQVTLSCSPISGHRSVSWYQQTPGQGLQFLFEYFSETQRNKGNFPGRFSGRQFSNSRSEMNVSTLELGDSALYLCASSTGTEYAETQYFGPGTRLLVL.